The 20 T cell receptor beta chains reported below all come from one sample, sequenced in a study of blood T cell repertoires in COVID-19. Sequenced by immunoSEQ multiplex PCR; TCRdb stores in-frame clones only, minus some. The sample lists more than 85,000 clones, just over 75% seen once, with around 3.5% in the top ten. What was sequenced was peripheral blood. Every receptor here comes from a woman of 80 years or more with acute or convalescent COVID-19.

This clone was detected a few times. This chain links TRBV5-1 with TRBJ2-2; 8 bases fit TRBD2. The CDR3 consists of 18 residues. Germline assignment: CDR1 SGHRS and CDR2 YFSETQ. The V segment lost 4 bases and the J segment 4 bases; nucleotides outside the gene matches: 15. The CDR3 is CASSRHWEILAATGELFF. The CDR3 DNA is TGCGCCAGCAGCCGCCATTGGGAAATACTAGCGGCCACCGGGGAGCTGTTTTTT.

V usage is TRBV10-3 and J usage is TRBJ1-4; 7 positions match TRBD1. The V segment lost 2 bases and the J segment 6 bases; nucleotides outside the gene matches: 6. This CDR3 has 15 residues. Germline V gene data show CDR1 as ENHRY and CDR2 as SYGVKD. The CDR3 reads CAISEPGTEDEKLFF. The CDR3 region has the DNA TGTGCCATCAGTGAGCCCGGGACAGAAGATGAAAAACTGTTTTTT.

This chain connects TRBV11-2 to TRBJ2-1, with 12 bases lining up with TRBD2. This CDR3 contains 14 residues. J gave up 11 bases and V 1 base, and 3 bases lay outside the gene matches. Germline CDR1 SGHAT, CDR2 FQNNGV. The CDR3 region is CASSLGTSGGKQFF. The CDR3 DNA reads TGTGCCAGCAGCTTAGGTACTAGCGGGGGGAAGCAGTTCTTC.

For the CDR3, the DNA is TGTGCCAGCAGCCAAGATGGGCGGGGGGTCGTGGATGAGCAGTTCTTC. Translated: CASSQDGRGVVDEQFF. This chain joins TRBV14 and TRBJ2-1; 8 bases fit TRBD2. CDR3 size: 16 residues. Per the germline V gene, CDR1 is SGHDN and CDR2 is FVKESK. Unmatched junction bases numbered 9, after V lost 0 bases and J lost 8 bases.

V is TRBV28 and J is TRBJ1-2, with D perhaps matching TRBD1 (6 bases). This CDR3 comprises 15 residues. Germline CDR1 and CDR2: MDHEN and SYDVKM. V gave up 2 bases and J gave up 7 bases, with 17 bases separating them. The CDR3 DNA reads TGTGCCAGCAGTTTACCCCAGGGGATGGGGTCTGGCTACACCTTC. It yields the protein CASSLPQGMGSGYTF.

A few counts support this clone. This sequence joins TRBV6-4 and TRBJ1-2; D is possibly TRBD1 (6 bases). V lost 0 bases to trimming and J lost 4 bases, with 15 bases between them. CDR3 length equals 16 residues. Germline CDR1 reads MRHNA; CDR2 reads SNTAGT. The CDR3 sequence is CASSDSPQGWIYGYTF. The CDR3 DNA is TGTGCCAGCAGTGACTCGCCACAGGGATGGATCTATGGCTACACCTTC.

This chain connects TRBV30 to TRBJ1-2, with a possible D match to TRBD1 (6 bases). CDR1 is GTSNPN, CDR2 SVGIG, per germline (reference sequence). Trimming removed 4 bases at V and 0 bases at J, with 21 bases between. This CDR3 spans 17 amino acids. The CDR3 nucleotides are TGTGCCTGGACTAGGTTAGGCAGGGGAATGTCTAACTATGGCTACACCTTC. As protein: CAWTRLGRGMSNYGYTF.

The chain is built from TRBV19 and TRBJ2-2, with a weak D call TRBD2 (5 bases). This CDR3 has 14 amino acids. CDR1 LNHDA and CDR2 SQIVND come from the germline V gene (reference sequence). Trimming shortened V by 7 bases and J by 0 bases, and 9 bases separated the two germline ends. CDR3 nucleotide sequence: TGTGCCAGTACCTGGACTCCGAACACCGGGGAGCTGTTTTTT. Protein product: CASTWTPNTGELFF.

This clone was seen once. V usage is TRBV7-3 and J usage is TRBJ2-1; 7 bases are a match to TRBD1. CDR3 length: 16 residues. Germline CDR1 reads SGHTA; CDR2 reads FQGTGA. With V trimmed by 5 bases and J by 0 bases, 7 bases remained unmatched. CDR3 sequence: CASSPWTGSSYNEQFF. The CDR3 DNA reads TGTGCCAGCAGCCCATGGACAGGTAGCTCCTACAATGAGCAGTTCTTC.

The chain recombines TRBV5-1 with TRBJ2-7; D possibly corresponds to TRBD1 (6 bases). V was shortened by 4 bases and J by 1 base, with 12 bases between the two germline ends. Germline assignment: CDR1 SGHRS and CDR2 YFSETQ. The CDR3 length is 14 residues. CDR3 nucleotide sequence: TGCGCCAGCAGCCCAGGGACATATTCCTACGAGCAGTACTTC. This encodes CASSPGTYSYEQYF.

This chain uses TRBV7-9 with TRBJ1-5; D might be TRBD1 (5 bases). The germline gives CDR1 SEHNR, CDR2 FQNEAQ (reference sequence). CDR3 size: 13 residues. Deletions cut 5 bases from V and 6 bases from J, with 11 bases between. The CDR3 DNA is TGTGCCAGCAGCCAGGGTGGGGTTCAGCCCCAGCATTTT. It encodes CASSQGGVQPQHF.

The CDR3 loop is CASSEADGGTPQYF. The CDR3 nucleotides read TGTGCCAGCAGTGAAGCGGACGGGGGGACGCCCCAGTACTTC. The V and J genes are TRBV6-1 and TRBJ2-5; 7 bases fit TRBD2. The CDR3 loop spans 14 amino acids. Trimming took 0 bases from V and 9 from J; bases not matched to a gene: 7. In germline, CDR1 is MNHNS, CDR2 SASEGT.

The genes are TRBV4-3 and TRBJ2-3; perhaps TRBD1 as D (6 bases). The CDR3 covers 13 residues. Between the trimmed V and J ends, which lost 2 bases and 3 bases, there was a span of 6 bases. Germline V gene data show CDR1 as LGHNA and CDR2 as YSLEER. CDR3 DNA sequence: TGCGCCAGCAGCCAAACAGGGACAGATACGCAGTATTTT. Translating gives CASSQTGTDTQYF.

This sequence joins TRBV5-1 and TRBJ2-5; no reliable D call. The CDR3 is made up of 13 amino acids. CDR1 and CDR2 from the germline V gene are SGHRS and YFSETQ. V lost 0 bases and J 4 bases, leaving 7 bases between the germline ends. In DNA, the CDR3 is TGCGCCAGCAGCTTGGGGCAGATAGAGACCCAGTACTTC. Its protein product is CASSLGQIETQYF.

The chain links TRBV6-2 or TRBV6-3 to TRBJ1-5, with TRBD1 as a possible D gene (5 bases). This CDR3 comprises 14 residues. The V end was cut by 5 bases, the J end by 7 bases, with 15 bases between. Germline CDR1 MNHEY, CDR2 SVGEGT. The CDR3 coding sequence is TGTGCCAGCAGTGCCTTAGACAGAGGCCAGCCCCAGCATTTT. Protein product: CASSALDRGQPQHF.

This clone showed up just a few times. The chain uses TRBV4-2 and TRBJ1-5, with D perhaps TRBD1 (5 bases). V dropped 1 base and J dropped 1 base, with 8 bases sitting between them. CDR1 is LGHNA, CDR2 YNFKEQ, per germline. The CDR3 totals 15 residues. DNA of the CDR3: TGTGCCAGCAGCCAAGTAGCAGGGAGCAATCAGCCCCAGCATTTT. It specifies CASSQVAGSNQPQHF.

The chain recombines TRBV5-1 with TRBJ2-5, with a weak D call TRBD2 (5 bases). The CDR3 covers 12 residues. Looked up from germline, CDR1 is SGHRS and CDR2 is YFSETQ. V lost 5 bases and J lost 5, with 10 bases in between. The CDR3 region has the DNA TGCGCCAGCAGTCCAAAGCGGGAGACCCAGTACTTC. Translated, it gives CASSPKRETQYF.

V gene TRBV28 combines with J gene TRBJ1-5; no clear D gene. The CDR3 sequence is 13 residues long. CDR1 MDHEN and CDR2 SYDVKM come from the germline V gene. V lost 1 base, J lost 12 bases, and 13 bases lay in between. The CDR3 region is CASSLYSRHNQHF. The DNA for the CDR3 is TGTGCCAGCAGTTTATACAGTAGGCATAACCAGCATTTT. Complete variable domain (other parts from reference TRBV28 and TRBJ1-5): DVKVTQSSRYLVKRTGEKVFLECVQDMDHENMFWYRQDPGLGLRLIYFSYDVKMKEKGDIPEGYSVSREKKERFSLILESASTNQTSMYLCASSLYSRHNQHFGDGTRLSIL.

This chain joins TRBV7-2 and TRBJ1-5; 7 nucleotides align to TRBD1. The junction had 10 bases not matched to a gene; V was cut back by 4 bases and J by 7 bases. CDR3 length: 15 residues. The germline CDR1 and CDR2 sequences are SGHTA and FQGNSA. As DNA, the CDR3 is TGTGCCAGCAGCTCCGCCGACAGGGCGTCGCAGCCCCAGCATTTT. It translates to CASSSADRASQPQHF.

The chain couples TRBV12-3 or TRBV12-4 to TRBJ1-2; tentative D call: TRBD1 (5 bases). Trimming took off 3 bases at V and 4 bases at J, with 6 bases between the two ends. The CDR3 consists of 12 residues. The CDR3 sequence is CASSFDSYGYTF. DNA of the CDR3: TGTGCCAGCAGTTTTGACAGCTATGGCTACACCTTC.